This entry concerns a single TCR beta chain. The same CDR3 arises from other DNA sequences in this sample as well. Here immunoSEQ multiplex PCR was the method, and the copy in TCRdb shows in-frame clones only, minus some. The sample contains roughly 400,000 clones, 80% to 95% of which appear only once. Participant ages covered about 18 to 89 years across 20 to 30 US areas. Assignment of participants to cohorts was predicated upon participant-reported clinical history. This sample was included in a study of blood T cell repertoires in COVID-19. Study background: Specimens from acute and convalescent COVID-19 originated in the United States, Italy and Spain. The analysed material was cDNA or gDNA that came from T cells, B-cell-depleted T cells, or PBMCs.

V dropped 0 bases and J dropped 8 bases, with 7 bases sitting between them. This CDR3 spans 12 amino acids. CDR1 is LNHNV, CDR2 YYDKDF, per germline (reference sequence). The rearrangement joins TRBV15 to TRBJ1-1, with a weak D call TRBD1 (6 bases). The receptor's source is a man between 18 and 35 years old who had recovered from COVID-19. Sample: PBMCs or T cells enriched from blood (not recorded which). CDR3 in amino acids: CATSRDGQEAFF. The CDR3 DNA follows: TGTGCCACCAGCAGAGATGGACAGGAAGCTTTCTTT. The complete variable domain, with remaining parts taken from reference TRBV15 and TRBJ1-1, reads DAMVIQNPRYQVTQFGKPVTLSCSQTLNHNVMYWYQQKSSQAPKLLFHYYDKDFNNEADTPDNFQSRRPNTSFCFLDIRSPGLGDTAMYLCATSRDGQEAFFGQGTRLTVV.